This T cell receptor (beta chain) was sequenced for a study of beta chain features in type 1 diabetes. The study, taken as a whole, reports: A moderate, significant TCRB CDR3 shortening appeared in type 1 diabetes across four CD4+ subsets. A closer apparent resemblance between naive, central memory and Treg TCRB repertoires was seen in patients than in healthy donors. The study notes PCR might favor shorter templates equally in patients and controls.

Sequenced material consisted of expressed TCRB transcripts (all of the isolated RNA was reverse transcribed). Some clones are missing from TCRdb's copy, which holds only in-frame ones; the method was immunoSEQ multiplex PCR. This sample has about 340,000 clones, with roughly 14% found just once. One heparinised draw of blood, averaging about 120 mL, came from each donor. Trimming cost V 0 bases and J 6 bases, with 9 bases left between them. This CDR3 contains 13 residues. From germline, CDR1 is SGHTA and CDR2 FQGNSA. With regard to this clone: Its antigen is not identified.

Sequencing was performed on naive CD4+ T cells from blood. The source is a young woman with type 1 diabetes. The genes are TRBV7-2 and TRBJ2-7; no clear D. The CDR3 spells CASSLARPLEQYF. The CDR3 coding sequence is TGTGCCAGCAGCTTAGCCAGGCCTCTCGAGCAGTACTTC.